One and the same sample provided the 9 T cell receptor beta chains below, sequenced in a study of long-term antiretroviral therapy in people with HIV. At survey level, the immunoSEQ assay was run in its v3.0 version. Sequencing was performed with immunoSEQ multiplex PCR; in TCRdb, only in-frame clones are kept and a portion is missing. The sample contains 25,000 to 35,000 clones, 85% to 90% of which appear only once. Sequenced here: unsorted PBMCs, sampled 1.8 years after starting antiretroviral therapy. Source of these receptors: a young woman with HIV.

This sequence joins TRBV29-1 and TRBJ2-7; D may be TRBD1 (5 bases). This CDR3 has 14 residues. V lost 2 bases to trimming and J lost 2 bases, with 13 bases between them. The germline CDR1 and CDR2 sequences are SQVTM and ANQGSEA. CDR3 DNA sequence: TGCAGCGTTGAAAGGTCAGGGAACACCTACGAGCAGTACTTC. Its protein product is CSVERSGNTYEQYF.

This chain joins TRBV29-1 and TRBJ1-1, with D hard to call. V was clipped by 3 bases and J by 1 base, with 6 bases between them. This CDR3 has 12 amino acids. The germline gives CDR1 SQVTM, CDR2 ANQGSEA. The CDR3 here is CSVDRGNTEAFF. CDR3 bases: TGCAGCGTTGATCGGGGGAACACTGAAGCTTTCTTT.

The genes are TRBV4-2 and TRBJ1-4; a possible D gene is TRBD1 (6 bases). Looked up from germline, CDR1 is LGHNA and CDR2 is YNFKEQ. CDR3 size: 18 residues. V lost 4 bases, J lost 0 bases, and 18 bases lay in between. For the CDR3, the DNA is TGTGCCAGCAGCCCACGAGACAGGTTTCTTTCAACTAATGAAAAACTGTTTTTT. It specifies CASSPRDRFLSTNEKLFF.

The CDR3 loop reads CASSHQTSGSVAQYF. In DNA, the CDR3 is TGTGCCAGCAGTCACCAGACTAGCGGGAGTGTGGCGCAGTATTTT. This chain uses TRBV27 with TRBJ2-3; 12 nucleotides line up with TRBD2. Trimming took 5 bases from V and 10 from J; bases not matched to a gene: 10. This CDR3 is built from 15 residues. The germline V gene has CDR1 MNHEY and CDR2 SMNVEV (reference sequence).

CDR3 amino acids: CASSRPLREANPEAFF. The DNA for the CDR3 is TGTGCCAGCAGCCGCCCCCTGCGGGAAGCCAACCCTGAAGCTTTCTTT. The V call is TRBV21-1, the J call TRBJ1-1. TRBV21-1 is a documented pseudogene. CDR3 length equals 16 residues.

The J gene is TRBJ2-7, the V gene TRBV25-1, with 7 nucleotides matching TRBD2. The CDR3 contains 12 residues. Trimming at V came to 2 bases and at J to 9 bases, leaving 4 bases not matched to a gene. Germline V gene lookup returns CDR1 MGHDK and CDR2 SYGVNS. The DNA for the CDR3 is TGTGCCAGCAGTGAAAGGCGGGAGCGGCAGTACTTC. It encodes CASSERRERQYF.

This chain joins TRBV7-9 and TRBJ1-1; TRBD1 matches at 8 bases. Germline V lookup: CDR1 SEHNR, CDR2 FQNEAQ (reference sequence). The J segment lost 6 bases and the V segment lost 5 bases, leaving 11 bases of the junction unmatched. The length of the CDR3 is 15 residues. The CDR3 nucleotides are TGTGCCAGCAGCGGCTACGACAGGGGTAGGCCTGAAGCTTTCTTT. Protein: CASSGYDRGRPEAFF.

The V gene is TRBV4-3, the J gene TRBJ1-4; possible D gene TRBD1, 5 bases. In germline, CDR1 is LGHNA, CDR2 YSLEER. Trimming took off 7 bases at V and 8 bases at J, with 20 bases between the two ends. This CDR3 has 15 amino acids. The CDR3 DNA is TGCGCCAGCAACCCTGGCTTCTTGACAGACGAAAAACTGTTTTTT. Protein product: CASNPGFLTDEKLFF.

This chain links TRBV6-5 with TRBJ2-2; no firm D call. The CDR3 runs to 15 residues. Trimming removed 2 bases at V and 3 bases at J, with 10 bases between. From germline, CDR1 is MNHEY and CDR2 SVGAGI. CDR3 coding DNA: TGTGCCAGCAGTTACAGGCTCCCGGACACCGGGGAGCTGTTTTTT. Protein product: CASSYRLPDTGELFF.